This TCR beta chain was profiled in a study of patients and donors after allogeneic stem cell transplantation. Trimming removed 1 base from V and 0 bases from J, with 7 bases in between. This CDR3 contains 16 residues. Germline CDR1 SGHTA, CDR2 FQGNSA. TCRdb analysed the RT-PCR reads with MiXCR anew, one entry per CDR3 protein. The data contain tens of thousands of distinct CDR3 sequences, almost 7% of them singletons. The table lists this clonotype with many counts. Sequencing was performed on blood, either unsorted or a sorted T cell fraction (not recorded which). The TCR sequence derives from a human donor who was either an allogeneic HSCT recipient or a stem cell or donor lymphocyte infusion donor (not recorded which). It is not recorded whose cells these are; they may come from a transplant donor. The chain uses TRBV7-2 and TRBJ1-6; D unresolved. CDR3 in DNA: TGTGCCAGCAGCTTAGGCAGAAACTCCTATAATTCACCCCTCCACTTT. Translated, it gives CASSLGRNSYNSPLHF.